Listed here are 4 T cell receptor beta chains from one sample, sequenced in a study of blood T cells in healthy people across ages (dated by TCRdb to 2014 to 2015). Receptor libraries were prepared by 5' RACE. These reads were obtained on an Illumina HiSeq 2500. A second PCR of about 6 to 11 cycles was performed with a sample-barcoded 5' primer and a J-beta primer mix. TCRdb reprocessing: public reads trimmed at Q25 with fastp, clones called with MiXCR, in-frame beta chains kept. CDR3 protein duplicates are merged, each entry listing the most common genes and DNA. In all, the sample holds about 1,000,000 distinct CDR3 sequences, and 40% to 55% of those were seen once. Approximately 20% of the sample belongs to the ten largest clones. Sequenced input: blood. Source of these receptors: an older woman in good health.

A note on this clonotype: This may be a read error, as it is one base from a much larger clone. The chain combines TRBV5-1 with TRBJ2-7; TRBD2 agrees at 9 bases. This CDR3 has 13 residues. Germline V gene data show CDR1 as SGHRS and CDR2 as YFSETQ. The CDR3 loop is CAGSETSGYEQYF. The CDR3 region has the DNA TGCGCCGGCAGCGAGACTAGCGGCTACGAGCAGTACTTC. The entire variable domain, with the rest obtained from reference TRBV5-1 and TRBJ2-7, is as follows: KAGVTQTPRYLIKTRGQQVTLSCSPISGHRSVSWYQQTPGQGLQFLFEYFSETQRNKGNFPGRFSGRQFSNSRSEMNVSTLELGDSALYLCAGSETSGYEQYFGPGTRLTVT.

V gene TRBV6-1 combines with J gene TRBJ2-3, with D possibly called TRBD1 or TRBD2 (6 bases each). Per the germline V gene, CDR1 is MNHNS and CDR2 is SASEGT. Trimming left V 7 bases short and J 4 bases short, with 18 bases between. The CDR3 is 15 amino acids. The CDR3 loop is CASIALGGMADTQYF. CDR3 nucleotides: TGTGCCAGCATCGCCTTAGGGGGGATGGCAGATACGCAGTATTTT.

This clonotype was recorded many times. Here the CDR3 DNA reads TGCAGCGTTGCCGGGACAGGGTCTACCATCTACGAGCAGTACTTC. The encoded protein is CSVAGTGSTIYEQYF. The chain combines TRBV29-1 with TRBJ2-7; TRBD1 matches at 9 bases. V shed 4 bases, J shed 3 bases, and the junction held 10 bases outside the gene matches. This CDR3 is 15 amino acids long. From germline, CDR1 is SQVTM and CDR2 ANQGSEA.

The chain employs TRBV7-9 and TRBJ2-7; D is unclear. Germline V gene sequence: CDR1 SEHNR, CDR2 FQNEAQ (reference sequence). The CDR3 is 14 residues long. Trimming cost V 5 bases and J 4 bases, with 15 bases left between them. The CDR3 region has the DNA TGTGCCAGCAGCCCCCCCGTAGGTTCATACGAGCAGTACTTC. It codes for CASSPPVGSYEQYF. Based on the CDR3 plus reference TRBV7-9 and TRBJ2-7, the full variable domain is DTGVSQNPRHKITKRGQNVTFRCDPISEHNRLYWYRQTLGQGPEFLTYFQNEAQLEKSRLLSDRFSAERPKGSFSTLEIQRTEQGDSAMYLCASSPPVGSYEQYFGPGTRLTVT.